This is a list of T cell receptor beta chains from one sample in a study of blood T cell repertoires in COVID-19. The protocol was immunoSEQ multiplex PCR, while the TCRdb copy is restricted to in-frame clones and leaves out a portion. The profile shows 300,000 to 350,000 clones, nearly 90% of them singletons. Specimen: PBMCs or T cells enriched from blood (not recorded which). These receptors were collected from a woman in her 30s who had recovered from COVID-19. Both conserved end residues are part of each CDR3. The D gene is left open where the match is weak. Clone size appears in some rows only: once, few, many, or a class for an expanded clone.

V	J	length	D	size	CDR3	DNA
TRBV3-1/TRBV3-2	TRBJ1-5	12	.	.	CASGGLNQPQHF	TGTGCCAGTGGGGGCTTGAATCAGCCCCAGCATTTT
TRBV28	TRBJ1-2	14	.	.	CASSPPQGRYGYTF	TGTGCCAGCAGTCCCCCTCAGGGGAGATATGGCTACACCTTC
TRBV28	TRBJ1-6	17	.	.	CASSSATRDTLGSPLHF	TGTGCCAGCAGTTCAGCCACCCGGGACACCCTTGGGTCACCCCTCCACTTT
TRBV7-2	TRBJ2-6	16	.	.	CASGGYGSSGANVLTF	TGTGCCAGCGGAGGGTACGGAAGCTCTGGGGCCAACGTCCTGACTTTC
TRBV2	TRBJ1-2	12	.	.	CASEDGSYGYTF	TGTGCCAGCGAAGATGGTAGCTATGGCTACACCTTC
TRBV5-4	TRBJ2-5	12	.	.	CASSSIQETQYF	TGTGCCAGCAGCTCTATTCAAGAGACCCAGTACTTC
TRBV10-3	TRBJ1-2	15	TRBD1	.	CAISDSRDSGLGYTF	TGTGCCATCAGTGATAGCCGGGACAGCGGCCTTGGCTACACCTTC
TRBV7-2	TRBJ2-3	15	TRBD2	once	CASREKRESTDTQYF	TGTGCCAGCAGGGAAAAGCGGGAGAGCACAGATACGCAGTATTTT
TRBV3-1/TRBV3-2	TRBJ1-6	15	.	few	CASSQVGQGNSPLHF	TGTGCCAGCAGCCAAGTTGGGCAGGGTAATTCACCCCTCCACTTT
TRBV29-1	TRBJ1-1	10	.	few	CSGRNTEAFF	TGCAGCGGTAGAAACACTGAAGCTTTCTTT
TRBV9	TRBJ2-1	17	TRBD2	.	CASSAVGLAGAYNEQFF	TGTGCCAGCAGCGCTGTGGGACTAGCGGGAGCCTACAATGAGCAGTTCTTC
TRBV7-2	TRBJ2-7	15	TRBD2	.	CASRPGTSGLHEQYF	TGTGCCAGCAGACCTGGGACTAGCGGGTTGCACGAGCAGTACTTC
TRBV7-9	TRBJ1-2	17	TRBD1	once	CASSFYQTGTGSYGYTF	TGTGCCAGCAGCTTCTATCAAACCGGGACAGGATCCTATGGCTACACCTTC
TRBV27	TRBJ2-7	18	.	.	CASSLSHQGHQFSYEQYF	TGTGCCAGCAGTCTCTCACATCAGGGACACCAATTCTCCTACGAGCAGTACTTC
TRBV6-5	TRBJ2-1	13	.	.	CASSYMRYNEQFF	TGTGCCAGCAGTTATATGCGGTACAATGAGCAGTTCTTC
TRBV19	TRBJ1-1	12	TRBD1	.	CASEGANTEAFF	TGTGCCTCCGAGGGGGCTAACACTGAAGCTTTCTTT
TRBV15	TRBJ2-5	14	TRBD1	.	CATSVTGSGETQYF	TGTGCCACCAGCGTGACAGGGTCAGGGGAGACCCAGTACTTC
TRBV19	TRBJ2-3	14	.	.	CATSTVEGSDTQYF	TGTGCCACCTCAACCGTTGAGGGTTCAGATACGCAGTATTTT
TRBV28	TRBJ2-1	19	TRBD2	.	CASSSSGTSGARSYNEQFF	TGTGCCAGCAGTTCGTCCGGGACTAGCGGAGCTCGCTCCTACAATGAGCAGTTCTTC
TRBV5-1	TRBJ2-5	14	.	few	CASRRLAVQETQYF	TGCGCCAGCCGACGATTAGCGGTTCAAGAGACCCAGTACTTC
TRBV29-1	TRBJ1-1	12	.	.	CSVAFGRTEAFF	TGCAGCGTTGCTTTCGGTCGGACTGAAGCTTTCTTT
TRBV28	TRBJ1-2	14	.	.	CASSAGQLYGGYTF	TGTGCCTCATCCGCTGGGCAGCTCTATGGTGGCTACACCTTC
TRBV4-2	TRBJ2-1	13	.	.	CASSQRDSNEQFF	TGTGCCAGCAGCCAACGGGACTCCAATGAGCAGTTCTTC
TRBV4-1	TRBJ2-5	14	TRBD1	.	CASSQTGGLETQYF	TGCGCCAGCAGCCAGACAGGGGGGTTAGAGACCCAGTACTTC
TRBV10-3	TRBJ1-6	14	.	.	CAIKRQGWDSPLHF	TGTGCCATCAAACGTCAGGGTTGGGATTCACCCCTCCACTTT
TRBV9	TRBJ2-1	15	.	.	CASSVSSRAYNEQFF	TGTGCCAGCAGCGTAAGTTCGCGCGCTTACAATGAGCAGTTCTTC
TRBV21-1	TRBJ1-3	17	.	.	CASSNGARRGRGNTIYF	TGTGCCAGCAGCAACGGTGCCCGCAGGGGGCGTGGAAACACCATATATTTT
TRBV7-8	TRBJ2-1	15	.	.	CASSALAGLYNEQFF	TGTGCCAGCAGCGCTCTGGCGGGACTCTACAATGAGCAGTTCTTC
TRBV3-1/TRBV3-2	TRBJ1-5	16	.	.	CASSQGTVDGNQPQHF	TGTGCCAGCAGCCAAGGGACAGTTGACGGCAATCAGCCCCAGCATTTT
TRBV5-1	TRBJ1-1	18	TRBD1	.	CASSLGFLGTGMNTEAFF	TGCGCCAGCAGCTTAGGATTTTTGGGGACAGGGATGAACACTGAAGCTTTCTTT
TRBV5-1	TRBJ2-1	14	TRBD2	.	CASSRTSAYNEQFF	TGCGCCAGCAGCCGGACTAGCGCGTACAATGAGCAGTTCTTC